Listed here are 16 T cell receptor beta chains from one sample, sequenced in a study of CD8 T cells in ankylosing spondylitis. Each CDR3 protein gets one entry after TCRdb re-called the 5' RACE reads with MiXCR. The sample lists under 150,000 distinct CDR3 sequences, approximately 14% occurring once. Sequenced: blood, either unsorted or a sorted T cell fraction (not recorded which). The receptors stem from a female donor with ankylosing spondylitis or in good health (not recorded which).

The rearrangement uses TRBV15 and TRBJ2-4; D is perhaps TRBD2 (5 bases). The length of the CDR3 is 15 residues. CDR1 is LNHNV and CDR2 is YYDKDF in the germline V gene (reference sequence). With 5 bases removed from V and 0 bases from J, the gap between germline ends came to 11 bases. CDR3 nucleotide sequence: TGTGCCACCAGCCGGAGCGGCTTAGCCAAAAACATTCAGTACTTC. Protein: CATSRSGLAKNIQYF.

This chain joins TRBV20-1 and TRBJ2-3, with TRBD1 identical over 9 bases. The ends lost 1 base at V and 5 bases at J; junction bases unmatched: 13. CDR1 is DFQATT, CDR2 SNEGSKA, per germline (reference sequence). The CDR3 is 17 residues long. The CDR3 DNA follows: TGCAGTGCTAGAGTGACCCCCGGGACAGGGTACAAAGATACGCAGTATTTT. Protein: CSARVTPGTGYKDTQYF.

This clonotype was counted a few times. CDR3: CSPVGGSGQATQYF. DNA of the CDR3: TGCAGTCCGGTGGGGGGAAGTGGGCAGGCGACCCAGTACTTC. The chain has TRBV20-1 and TRBJ2-5, with D possibly TRBD2 on 6 matching bases. CDR1 is DFQATT and CDR2 is SNEGSKA in the germline V gene (reference sequence). Trimming stripped 8 bases from V and 7 bases from J, with 23 bases between. This CDR3 spans 14 amino acids.

The chain couples TRBV29-1 to TRBJ2-5; D gene ambiguous. V was cut by 7 bases and J by 0 bases, with 12 bases left in between. The germline CDR1 and CDR2 sequences are SQVTM and ANQGSEA. The CDR3 spans 13 residues. This chain's CDR3 is CSAEGAYQETQYF. DNA for the CDR3: TGCAGCGCCGAAGGCGCGTACCAAGAGACCCAGTACTTC. The entire variable domain, with the rest obtained from reference TRBV29-1 and TRBJ2-5, is as follows: SAVISQKPSRDICQRGTSLTIQCQVDSQVTMMFWYRQQPGQSLTLIATANQGSEATYESGFVIDKFPISRPNLTFSTLTVSNMSPEDSSIYLCSAEGAYQETQYFGPGTRLLVL.

At least ten counts were recorded for this clonotype. The V call is TRBV5-1, the J call TRBJ2-7; D unclear. The germline V gene has CDR1 SGHRS and CDR2 YFSETQ. V lost 2 bases to trimming and J lost 2 bases, with 11 bases between them. The CDR3 runs 14 residues. The CDR3 is CASSLYQATYEQYF. The CDR3 nucleotides read TGCGCCAGCAGCTTATACCAGGCGACCTACGAGCAGTACTTC.

On this clonotype itself: A much larger clone lies a single base off, so this may be a read error. The rearrangement links TRBV10-3 to TRBJ2-1; D unclear. CDR1 ENHRY and CDR2 SYGVKD come from the germline V gene. The length of the CDR3 is 11 residues. The CDR3: CVISDLYEQFF. The CDR3 DNA sequence: TGTGTCATCAGTGATTTATATGAGCAGTTCTTC.

The chain uses TRBV5-1 and TRBJ2-7; TRBD1 aligns across 9 bases. The V and J ends lost 3 bases and 5 bases, in that order; junction bases with no gene match: 6. CDR1 SGHRS and CDR2 YFSETQ come from the germline V gene. The CDR3 is 14 amino acids. In nucleotides, the CDR3 is TGCGCCAGCAGCTCGGGACAGGGTACCAACGAGCAGTACTTC. It specifies CASSSGQGTNEQYF.

The rearrangement uses TRBV20-1 and TRBJ2-1, with TRBD1 identical over 10 bases. The CDR3 consists of 14 residues. Germline CDR1 DFQATT, CDR2 SNEGSKA (reference sequence). Trimming cost V 4 bases and J 6 bases; bases outside gene matches: 6. The CDR3 DNA reads TGCAGTGCTAATCCGGGACAGGGGTTCAATGAGCAGTTCTTC. Protein sequence: CSANPGQGFNEQFF.

Here the CDR3 DNA reads TGTGCCAGCAGCACCGACAGGGTACTTCGCAACGAGCAGTACTTC. This translates into CASSTDRVLRNEQYF. This chain connects TRBV14 to TRBJ2-7, with TRBD1 matching 7 bases. CDR1 and CDR2 from the germline V gene are SGHDN and FVKESK. Losses at the gene ends were 5 bases for V and 5 bases for J; bases not matched to a gene: 12. This CDR3 is 15 amino acids long.

This chain links TRBV5-1 with TRBJ2-7, with no clear D. Trimming took off 5 bases at V and 4 bases at J, with 7 bases between the two ends. Germline CDR1 SGHRS, CDR2 YFSETQ. The CDR3 is made up of 11 amino acids. CDR3: CASSVGYEQYF. In DNA, the CDR3 is TGCGCCAGCAGTGTCGGGTACGAGCAGTACTTC.

The genes are TRBV5-6 and TRBJ2-2, with D possibly being TRBD1 (5 bases). The CDR3 runs 14 residues. V was trimmed by 1 base and J by 4 bases, leaving 8 bases between them. Germline V gene sequence: CDR1 SGHDT, CDR2 YYEEEE. CDR3 DNA: TGTGCCAGCAGCTTGCGACAGATCACCGGGGAGCTGTTTTTT. Protein sequence: CASSLRQITGELFF. Together with reference TRBV5-6 and TRBJ2-2, the CDR3 gives the full variable domain: DAGVTQSPTHLIKTRGQQVTLRCSPKSGHDTVSWYQQALGQGPQFIFQYYEEEERQRGNFPDRFSGHQFPNYSSELNVNALLLGDSALYLCASSLRQITGELFFGEGSRLTVL.

Comment on this clonotype: A much bigger clone sits one base away, suggesting this may be a read error. The gene calls are TRBV29-1 and TRBJ2-7; 14 bases agree with TRBD2. Germline V CDR1 and CDR2: SQVTM, ANQGSEA. This CDR3 spans 14 amino acids. CDR3 in DNA: TGCAGCGTCAGGGGACTAGCGGGAGTAGACGAGCAGTGCTTC. This sequence encodes CSVRGLAGVDEQCF.

Regarding this clonotype: Just one base apart from a much larger clone, this may be a read error. In nucleotides, the CDR3 is TGCAGTGCAGGCAGGGGGCATTTCACTGAAGCTTTCTTT. Its translation is CSAGRGHFTEAFF. This rearrangement joins TRBV20-1 to TRBJ1-1; 8 positions agree with TRBD1. Germline V gives CDR1 DFQATT, CDR2 SNEGSKA (reference sequence). With 6 bases clipped from V and 4 bases from J, the junction kept 7 bases outside the gene matches. The CDR3 has 13 residues.

This chain connects TRBV27 to TRBJ1-5; a possible D gene is TRBD1 (6 bases). V was cut by 3 bases and J by 1 base, with 13 bases left in between. This CDR3 is 16 amino acids long. Germline V gene lookup returns CDR1 MNHEY and CDR2 SMNVEV (reference sequence). CDR3 loop: CASSFVGAQSNQPQHF. The CDR3 coding sequence is TGTGCCAGCAGTTTTGTGGGGGCGCAAAGCAATCAGCCCCAGCATTTT.

This clonotype was seen a handful of times. The chain has TRBV10-3 and TRBJ2-5; D gene unclear. This CDR3 has 12 amino acids. Looked up from germline, CDR1 is ENHRY and CDR2 is SYGVKD. Trimming removed 0 bases at V and 5 bases at J, with 4 bases between. The CDR3 sequence: CAISESMETQYF. The CDR3 DNA reads TGTGCCATCAGTGAGTCGATGGAGACCCAGTACTTC.

CDR3 DNA sequence: TGTGCCAGCAGCCAAGGTCTAGCGGGGGGGCCCGGCACCGGGGAGCTGTTTTTT. This encodes CASSQGLAGGPGTGELFF. This chain uses TRBV3-1 with TRBJ2-2; 12 bases match TRBD2. CDR3 length equals 18 residues. With 1 base clipped from V and 4 bases from J, the junction kept 7 bases outside the gene matches. Germline-derived CDR1 and CDR2 are LGHDT and YNNKEL (reference sequence).